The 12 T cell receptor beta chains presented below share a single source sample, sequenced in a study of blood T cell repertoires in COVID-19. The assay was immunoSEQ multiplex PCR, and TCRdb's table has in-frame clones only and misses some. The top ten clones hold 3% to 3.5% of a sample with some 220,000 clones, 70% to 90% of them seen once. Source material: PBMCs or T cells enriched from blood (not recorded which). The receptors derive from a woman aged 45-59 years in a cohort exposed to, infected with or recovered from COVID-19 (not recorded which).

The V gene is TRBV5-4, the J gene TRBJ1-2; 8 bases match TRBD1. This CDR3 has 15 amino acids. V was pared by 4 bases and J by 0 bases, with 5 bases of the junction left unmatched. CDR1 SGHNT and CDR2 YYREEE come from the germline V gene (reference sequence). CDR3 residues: CASSQDRASNYGYTF. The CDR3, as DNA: TGTGCCAGCAGCCAGGACAGGGCTTCTAACTATGGCTACACCTTC.

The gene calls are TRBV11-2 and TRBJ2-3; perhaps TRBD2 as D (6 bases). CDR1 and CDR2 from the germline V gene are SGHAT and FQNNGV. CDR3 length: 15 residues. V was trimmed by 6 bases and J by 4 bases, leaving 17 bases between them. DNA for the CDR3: TGTGCCAGCAGAACACTCCGGGGGTCTTCAGATACGCAGTATTTT. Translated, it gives CASRTLRGSSDTQYF.

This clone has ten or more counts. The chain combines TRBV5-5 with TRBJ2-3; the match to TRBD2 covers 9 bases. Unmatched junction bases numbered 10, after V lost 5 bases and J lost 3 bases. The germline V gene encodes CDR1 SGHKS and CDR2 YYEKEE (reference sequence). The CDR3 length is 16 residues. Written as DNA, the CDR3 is TGTGCCAGCAGTTTTATTCTAGCGGGGCTTACAGATACGCAGTATTTT. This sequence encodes CASSFILAGLTDTQYF.

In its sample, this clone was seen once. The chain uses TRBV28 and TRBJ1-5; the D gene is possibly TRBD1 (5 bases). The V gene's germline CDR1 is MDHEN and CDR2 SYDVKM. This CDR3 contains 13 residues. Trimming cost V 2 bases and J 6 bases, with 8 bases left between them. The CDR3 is CASSLQGSQPQHF. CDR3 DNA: TGTGCCAGCAGTTTACAGGGTTCTCAGCCCCAGCATTTT.

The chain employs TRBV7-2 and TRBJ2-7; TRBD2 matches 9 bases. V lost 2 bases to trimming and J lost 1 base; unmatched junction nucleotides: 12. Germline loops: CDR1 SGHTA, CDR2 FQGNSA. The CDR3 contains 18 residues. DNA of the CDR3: TGTGCCAGCAGCTTATCACATGGGTTAGCGGGGGTATCCTACGAGCAGTACTTC. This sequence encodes CASSLSHGLAGVSYEQYF. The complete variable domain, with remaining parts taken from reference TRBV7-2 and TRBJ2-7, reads GAGVSQSPSNKVTEKGKDVELRCDPISGHTALYWYRQSLGQGLEFLIYFQGNSAPDKSGLPSDRFSAERTGGSVSTLTIQRTQQEDSAVYLCASSLSHGLAGVSYEQYFGPGTRLTVT.

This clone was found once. DNA for the CDR3: TGCGCCAGCAGCCAAGGACAGCAAGAGACCCAGTACTTC. It is translated as CASSQGQQETQYF. The V gene is TRBV4-3, the J gene TRBJ2-5; the D gene is possibly TRBD1 (5 bases). The germline CDR1 and CDR2 sequences are LGHNA and YSLEER. The CDR3 has 13 amino acids. V dropped 1 base and J dropped 2 bases, with 5 bases sitting between them.

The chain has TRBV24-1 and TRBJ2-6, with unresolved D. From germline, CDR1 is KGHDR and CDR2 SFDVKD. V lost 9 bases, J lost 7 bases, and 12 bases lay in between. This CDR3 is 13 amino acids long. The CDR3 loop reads CATGQRGANVLTF. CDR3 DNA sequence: TGTGCCACCGGCCAGCGCGGAGCCAACGTCCTGACTTTC.

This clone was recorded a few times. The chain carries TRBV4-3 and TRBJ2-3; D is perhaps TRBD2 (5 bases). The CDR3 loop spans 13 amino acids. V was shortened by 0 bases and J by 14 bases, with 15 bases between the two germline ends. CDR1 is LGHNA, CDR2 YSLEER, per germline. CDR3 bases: TGCGCCAGCAGCCAAGATCGGAGCGGTGTTGGGTATTTT. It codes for CASSQDRSGVGYF.

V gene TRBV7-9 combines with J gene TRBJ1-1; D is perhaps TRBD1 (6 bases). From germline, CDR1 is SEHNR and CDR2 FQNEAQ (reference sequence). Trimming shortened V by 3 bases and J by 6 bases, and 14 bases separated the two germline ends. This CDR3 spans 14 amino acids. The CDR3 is CASSFQGLIPEAFF. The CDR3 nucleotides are TGTGCCAGCAGCTTTCAGGGGTTGATCCCTGAAGCTTTCTTT.

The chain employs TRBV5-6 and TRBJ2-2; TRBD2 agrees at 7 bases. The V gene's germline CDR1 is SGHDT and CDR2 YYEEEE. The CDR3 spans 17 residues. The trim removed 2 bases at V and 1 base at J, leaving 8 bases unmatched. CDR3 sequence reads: CASSFKAGVLNTGELFF. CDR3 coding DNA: TGTGCCAGCAGCTTTAAGGCGGGGGTACTGAACACCGGGGAGCTGTTTTTT.

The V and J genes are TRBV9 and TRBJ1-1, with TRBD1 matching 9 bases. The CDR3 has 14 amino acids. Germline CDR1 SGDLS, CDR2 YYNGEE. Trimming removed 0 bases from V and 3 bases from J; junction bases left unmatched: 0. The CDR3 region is CASSVGQGDTEAFF. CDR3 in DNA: TGTGCCAGCAGCGTAGGACAGGGGGACACTGAAGCTTTCTTT.

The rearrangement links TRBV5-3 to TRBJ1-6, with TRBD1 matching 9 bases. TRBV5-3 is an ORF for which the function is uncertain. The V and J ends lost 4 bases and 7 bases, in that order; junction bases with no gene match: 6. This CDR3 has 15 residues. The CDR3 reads CARSLPGQGNSPLHF. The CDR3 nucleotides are TGTGCCAGAAGCCTGCCGGGACAGGGAAATTCACCCCTCCACTTT.